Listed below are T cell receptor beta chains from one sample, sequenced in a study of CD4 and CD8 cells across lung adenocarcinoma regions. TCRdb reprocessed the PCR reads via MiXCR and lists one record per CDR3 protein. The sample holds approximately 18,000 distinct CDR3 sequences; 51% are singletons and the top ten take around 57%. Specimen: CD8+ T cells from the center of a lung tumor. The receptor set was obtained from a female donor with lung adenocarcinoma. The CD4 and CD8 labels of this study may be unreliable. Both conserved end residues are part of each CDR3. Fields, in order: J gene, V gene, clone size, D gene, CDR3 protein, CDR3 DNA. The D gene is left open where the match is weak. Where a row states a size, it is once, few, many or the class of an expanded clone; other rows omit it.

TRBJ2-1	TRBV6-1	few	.	CASSQVRGGEQFF	TGTGCCAGCAGCCAAGTGAGGGGCGGTGAGCAGTTCTTC
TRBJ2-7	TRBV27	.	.	CASRSEVVYEQYF	TGTGCCAGCCGTTCCGAGGTCGTCTACGAGCAGTACTTC
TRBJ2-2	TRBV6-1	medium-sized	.	CASSEGSRIPRTGELFF	TGTGCCAGCAGTGAAGGTTCGAGGATTCCCCGAACCGGGGAGCTGTTTTTT
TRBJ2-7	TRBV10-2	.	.	CASSAGNYEQYF	TGCGCCAGCAGTGCCGGTAACTACGAGCAGTACTTC
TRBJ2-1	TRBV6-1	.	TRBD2	CASTREGNEQFF	TGTGCCAGCACTCGGGAGGGGAATGAGCAGTTCTTC
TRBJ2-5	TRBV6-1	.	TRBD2	CASRTYRGGAQETQYF	TGTGCCAGCAGGACCTACCGCGGGGGGGCTCAGGAGACCCAGTACTTC
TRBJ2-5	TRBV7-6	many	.	CASIPVAGLGETQYF	TGTGCCAGCATCCCCGTCGCCGGGTTGGGGGAGACCCAGTACTTC
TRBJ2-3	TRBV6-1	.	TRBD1	CASTRTGDTETQYF	TGTGCCAGCACCCGGACAGGGGACACAGAGACCCAGTACTTT
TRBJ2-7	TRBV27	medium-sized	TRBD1	CASSFGQASLEQYF	TGTGCCAGCAGTTTTGGACAGGCGTCATTGGAGCAGTACTTC
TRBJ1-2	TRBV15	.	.	CATSRDRGGKGYTF	TGTGCCACCAGCAGAGATAGGGGGGGGAAGGGCTACACCTTC
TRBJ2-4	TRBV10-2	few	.	CASSEPGENTQYF	TGCGCCAGCAGTGAACCTGGGGAAAACACCCAGTACTTC
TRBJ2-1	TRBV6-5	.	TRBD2	CASSYRSGVGSGEQFF	TGTGCCAGCAGTTACCGTAGCGGGGTGGGGTCGGGCGAGCAGTTCTTC
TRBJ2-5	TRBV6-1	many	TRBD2	CASSELAGAHQETQYF	TGTGCCAGCAGTGAACTAGCGGGGGCCCACCAAGAGACCCAGTACTTC
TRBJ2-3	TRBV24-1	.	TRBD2	CATSDLTSGGPTDTQYF	TGTGCCACCAGTGACCTAACTAGCGGGGGACCCACAGATACGCAGTATTTT
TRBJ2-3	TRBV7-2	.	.	CASSFLDYTDTQYF	TGTGCCAGCAGCTTTCTGGACTACACAGATACGCAGTATTTT
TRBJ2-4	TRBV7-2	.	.	CASSPDQQAKNIQYF	TGTGCCAGCAGCCCGGATCAACAAGCCAAAAACATTCAGTACTTC
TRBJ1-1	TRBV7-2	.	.	CASRQSSGAEAFF	TGTGCCAGCAGACAAAGCTCGGGGGCTGAAGCTTTCTTT
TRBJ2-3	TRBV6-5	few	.	CASSYRNTDTQYF	TGTGCCAGCAGTTACAGGAACACAGATACGCAGTATTTT
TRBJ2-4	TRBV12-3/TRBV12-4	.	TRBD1	CASAWAGGLAKETQYF	TGTGCCAGCGCTTGGGCAGGGGGCCTAGCCAAAGAGACTCAGTACTTC
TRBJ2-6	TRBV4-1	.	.	CASSPHLSGANVLTF	TGCGCCAGCAGCCCCCACCTCTCTGGGGCCAACGTCCTGACTTTC
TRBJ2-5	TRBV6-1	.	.	CASRPPGVETQYF	TGTGCCAGCCGGCCCCCGGGGGTCGAGACCCAGTACTTC
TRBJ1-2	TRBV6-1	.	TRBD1	CASTDRVHGYTF	TGTGCCAGCACGGACAGGGTCCATGGCTACACCTTC
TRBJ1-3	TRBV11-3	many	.	CASRDDSGNTIYF	TGTGCCAGCAGGGACGACTCTGGAAACACCATATATTTT
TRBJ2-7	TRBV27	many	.	CATGTPADEQYF	TGTGCCACCGGGACGCCGGCCGACGAGCAGTACTTC
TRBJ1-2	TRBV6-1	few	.	CASSPATFGGYTF	TGTGCCAGCAGTCCGGCCACCTTCGGGGGCTACACCTTC
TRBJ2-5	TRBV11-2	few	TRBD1	CASSFWTGGAGETQYF	TGTGCCAGCAGCTTCTGGACAGGGGGCGCGGGAGAGACCCAGTACTTC
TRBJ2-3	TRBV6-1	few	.	CASIWSSGADTQYF	TGTGCCAGCATATGGTCTTCAGGGGCAGATACGCAGTATTTT
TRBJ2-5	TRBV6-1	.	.	CASTGLVGHDRETQYF	TGTGCCAGCACGGGGCTGGTCGGCCATGACCGAGAGACCCAGTACTTC
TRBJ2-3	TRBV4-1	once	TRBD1	CASSQGNRGTDTQYF	TGCGCCAGCAGCCAAGGTAACAGGGGAACAGATACGCAGTATTTT
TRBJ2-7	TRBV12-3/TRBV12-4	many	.	CASSPGFYEQYF	TGTGCCAGCAGTCCCGGATTTTACGAGCAGTACTTC
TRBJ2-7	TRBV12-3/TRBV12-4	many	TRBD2	CASRNLAGTFYEQYF	TGTGCCAGCAGAAATCTAGCGGGGACCTTCTACGAGCAGTACTTC
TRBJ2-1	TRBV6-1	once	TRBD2	CASSELAGFGEQFF	TGTGCCAGCAGTGAACTAGCGGGATTCGGTGAGCAGTTCTTC
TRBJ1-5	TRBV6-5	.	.	CASSYSGDQPQHF	TGTGCCAGCAGTTACTCAGGGGATCAGCCCCAGCATTTT
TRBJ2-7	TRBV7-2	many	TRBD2	CASSSGLAGESSYEQYF	TGTGCCAGCAGCTCGGGACTAGCGGGGGAGAGCTCCTACGAGCAGTACTTC
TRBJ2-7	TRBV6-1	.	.	CASSQEEGASYEQYF	TGTGCCAGCAGCCAAGAGGAGGGAGCGTCCTACGAGCAGTACTTC
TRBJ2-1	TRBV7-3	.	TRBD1	CASSLVRGSYNEQFF	TGTGCCAGCAGCTTAGTCAGGGGGTCCTACAATGAGCAGTTCTTC
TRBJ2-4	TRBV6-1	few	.	CASRSGGKNIQYF	TGTGCCAGCAGGTCCGGGGGAAAAAACATTCAGTACTTC
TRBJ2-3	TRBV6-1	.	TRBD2	CGSREGLADAETQYF	TGTGGCAGCAGGGAGGGACTCGCGGACGCAGAGACGCAGTATTTT
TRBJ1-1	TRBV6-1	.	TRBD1	CASSVGQENTEAFF	TGTGCCAGCAGTGTAGGACAGGAGAACACTGAAGCTTTCTTT
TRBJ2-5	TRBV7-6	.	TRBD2	CASSPALAGTRTQYF	TGTGCCAGCAGCCCGGCCTTAGCGGGGACCAGGACCCAGTACTTC
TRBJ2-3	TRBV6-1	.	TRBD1	CASRPKTGGTDTQYF	TGTGCCAGCAGACCAAAGACAGGGGGGACCGATACGCAGTATTTT
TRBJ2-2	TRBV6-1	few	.	CASRRASTREAAGELFF	TGTGCCAGCAGAAGGGCCTCCACCAGGGAGGCTGCCGGGGAGCTGTTTTTT
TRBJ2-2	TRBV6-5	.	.	CASSYGGRTGELFF	TGTGCCAGCAGTTACGGGGGACGAACCGGGGAGCTGTTTTTT
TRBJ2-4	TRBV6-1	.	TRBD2	CASSRRLAGLRAKNTQYF	TGTGCCAGCAGTCGCCGACTAGCGGGGCTGCGAGCCAAAAACACGCAGTACTTC
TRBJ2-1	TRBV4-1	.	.	CASSQDPQTSYNEQFF	TGCGCCAGCAGCCAAGATCCTCAAACCAGCTACAATGAGCAGTTCTTC
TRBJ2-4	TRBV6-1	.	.	CASRLAGRAKKIQYF	TGTGCCAGCAGGCTCGCGGGCCGAGCCAAAAAGATTCAGTACTTC